This T cell receptor (beta chain) was observed in a study of T cells after yellow fever vaccination. Study findings and constraints: Re-detected after boosting: most primary clones, 96% of CD4 and under 90% of CD8.

This clonotype was counted only a few times. What it binds is unknown. Each CDR3 protein gets one entry after TCRdb re-called the 5' RACE reads with MiXCR. The sample has 450,000 to 600,000 distinct CDR3 sequences, about 17% seen once. The CDR3 runs to 14 residues. V was shortened by 5 bases and J by 7 bases, with 18 bases between the two germline ends. CDR1 and CDR2 from the germline V gene are SGHVS and FQNEAQ. The material sequenced was PBMCs, taken about 5 days after the first yellow fever vaccination. The receptor's source is a man between 18 and 29 years old who received the YFV17D yellow fever vaccine. The rearrangement uses TRBV7-8 and TRBJ2-7; D unclear. CDR3 in amino acids: CASSIPGNPREQYF. CDR3 DNA: TGTGCCAGCAGCATACCGGGCAACCCCCGGGAGCAGTACTTC.